These 13 T cell receptor beta chains share one sample of origin, sequenced in a study of blood T cells in healthy people across ages. Next came a second PCR, run for about 6 to 12 cycles, which used a sample-barcoded 5' primer along with a J-beta primer mix. From the 5' RACE reads, TCRdb called clonotypes with MiXCR, one entry per CDR3 protein. The sample includes about 720,000 distinct CDR3 sequences, around a fifth of them seen just once. Input material: blood. The receptors originated from a man in his 70s in good health.

The chain couples TRBV7-3 to TRBJ1-6; no reliable D call. V lost 0 bases and J lost 9, with 12 bases in between. Germline V gives CDR1 SGHTA, CDR2 FQGTGA. This CDR3 spans 15 amino acids. Written as DNA, the CDR3 is TGTGCCAGCAGCTTAACGGGTCAGACTGGTTCACCCCTCCACTTT. Translating gives CASSLTGQTGSPLHF.

V is TRBV5-1 and J is TRBJ2-5, with a weak D call TRBD2 (5 bases). Germline CDR1 reads SGHRS; CDR2 reads YFSETQ. V lost 2 bases and J 0 bases, leaving 8 bases between the germline ends. This CDR3 comprises 14 residues. The DNA for the CDR3 is TGCGCCAGCAGCTTCCAACTAGACCAAGAGACCCAGTACTTC. Residues: CASSFQLDQETQYF.

The gene calls are TRBV11-2 and TRBJ2-4; D possibly matches TRBD1 or TRBD2 (6 bases each). CDR1 and CDR2 from the germline V gene are SGHAT and FQNNGV. CDR3 length equals 15 residues. The germline V and J ends were trimmed by 5 bases and 0 bases, with 11 bases remaining between them. The CDR3 here is CASSSRGLAKNIQYF. In DNA, the CDR3 is TGTGCCAGCAGCAGCAGGGGACTAGCCAAAAACATTCAGTACTTC. The whole variable domain, remainder taken from reference TRBV11-2 and TRBJ2-4, is EAGVAQSPRYKIIEKRQSVAFWCNPISGHATLYWYQQILGQGPKLLIQFQNNGVVDDSQLPKDRFSAERLKGVDSTLKIQPAKLEDSAVYLCASSSRGLAKNIQYFGAGTRLSVL.

This clonotype was detected only a few times. V usage is TRBV12-3 or TRBV12-4 and J usage is TRBJ2-2; no reliable D call. V lost 2 bases, J lost 7 bases, and 11 bases lay in between. The CDR3 spans 14 residues. For the CDR3, the DNA is TGTGCCAGCAGTTTAAATCCGTGGGGCGGGGAGCTGTTTTTT. It encodes CASSLNPWGGELFF.

This clonotype was counted between two and nine times. The gene calls are TRBV12-3 or TRBV12-4 and TRBJ2-7; 9 nucleotides align to TRBD1. The length of the CDR3 is 16 residues. Trimming cost V 7 bases and J 1 base; bases outside gene matches: 11. CDR3 sequence (DNA): TGTGCCAGCACCCAAACCGGGACAGGGACTTCCTACGAGCAGTACTTC. Its protein product is CASTQTGTGTSYEQYF.

Only a few counts were recorded for this clonotype. This rearrangement joins TRBV29-1 to TRBJ2-5, with D unresolved. The CDR3 length is 13 residues. Germline loops: CDR1 SQVTM, CDR2 ANQGSEA. The V end lost 3 bases, the J end lost 5 bases, and 13 bases lay between the germline ends. The CDR3 region has the DNA TGCAGCGTTGAGATTTGGGTGGGGGAGACCCAGTACTTC. Translated: CSVEIWVGETQYF.

The rearrangement links TRBV12-3 or TRBV12-4 to TRBJ2-2; unclear D gene. The CDR3 covers 17 residues. The germline V and J ends were trimmed by 2 bases and 6 bases, with 19 bases remaining between them. CDR3 sequence: CASSLSIGYGDAGELFF. Written as DNA, the CDR3 is TGTGCCAGCAGTTTATCGATCGGCTATGGAGACGCCGGGGAGCTGTTTTTT.

This clonotype was observed a handful of times. The J gene is TRBJ2-5, the V gene TRBV29-1; 15 bases fit TRBD2. The J call may not be correct, given that the DNA end is closer to TRBJ2-1. The CDR3 contains 13 residues. Germline loops: CDR1 SQVTM, CDR2 ANQGSEA. CDR3 bases: TGCAGCGTTGGGACTAGCGGGGGGGCCGAGCAGTTCTTC. Amino acid sequence: CSVGTSGGAEQFF.

The table lists this clonotype with a few counts. This chain joins TRBV5-4 and TRBJ2-3, with TRBD2 matching over 15 bases. Germline V CDR1 and CDR2: SGHNT, YYREEE (reference sequence). This CDR3 region has 18 residues. The J segment lost 6 bases and the V segment lost 9 bases, leaving 17 bases of the junction unmatched. The chain's CDR3 is CATPDDSGLAGGWDTQYF. CDR3 nucleotide sequence: TGTGCCACCCCAGACGATTCCGGACTAGCGGGGGGGTGGGATACGCAGTATTTT.

The genes are TRBV20-1 and TRBJ1-2; tentative D call: TRBD1 (5 bases). The CDR3 extends over 14 amino acids. V was clipped by 4 bases and J by 8 bases, with 20 bases between them. CDR1 and CDR2 from the germline V gene are DFQATT and SNEGSKA (reference sequence). The CDR3 loop reads CSAKPITGPGGYTF. CDR3 DNA: TGCAGTGCTAAGCCAATAACAGGTCCGGGGGGCTACACCTTC.

This clonotype turned up a few times. The V call is TRBV18, the J call TRBJ1-2; D is unresolved. This CDR3 spans 12 amino acids. Trimming cost V 2 bases and J 7 bases, with 8 bases left between them. From germline, CDR1 is KGHSH and CDR2 LQKENI. This chain's CDR3 is CASSPAPGGYTF. The CDR3 DNA reads as TGTGCCAGCTCACCAGCCCCGGGTGGCTACACCTTC.

This clonotype was seen many times. The V gene is TRBV12-3 or TRBV12-4, the J gene TRBJ1-2, with TRBD1 as a possible D gene (5 bases). Trimming cost V 6 bases and J 4 bases, with 15 bases left between them. CDR3 size: 14 residues. Here the CDR3 DNA reads TGTGCCAGCAGGCCTCTCCTCGACAGCTATGGCTACACCTTC. Translating gives CASRPLLDSYGYTF.

This clonotype turned up a few times. V gene TRBV5-1 combines with J gene TRBJ2-3; TRBD1 matches 8 bases. V shed 4 bases and J 5 bases; nucleotides not matched to a gene: 6. Germline V CDR1 and CDR2: SGHRS, YFSETQ. This CDR3 is 14 amino acids long. CDR3 DNA sequence: TGCGCCAGCAGCCCGACAGGGGTGAGAGATACGCAGTATTTT. This codes for CASSPTGVRDTQYF.